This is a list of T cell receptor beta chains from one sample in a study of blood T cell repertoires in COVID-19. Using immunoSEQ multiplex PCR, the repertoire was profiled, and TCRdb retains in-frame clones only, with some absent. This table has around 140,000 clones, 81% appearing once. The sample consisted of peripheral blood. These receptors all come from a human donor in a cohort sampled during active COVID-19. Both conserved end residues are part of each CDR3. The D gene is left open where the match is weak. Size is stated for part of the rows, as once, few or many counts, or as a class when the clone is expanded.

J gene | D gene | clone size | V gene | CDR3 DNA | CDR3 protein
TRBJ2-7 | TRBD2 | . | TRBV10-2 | TGCGCCAGCCGTTTAGCGGGAGAGAACGAGCAGTACTTC | CASRLAGENEQYF
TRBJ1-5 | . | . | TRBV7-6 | TGTGCCAGCAGCTTGGTTGTGGGGCAGGATCAGCCCCAGCATTTT | CASSLVVGQDQPQHF
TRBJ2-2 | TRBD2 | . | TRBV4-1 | TGCGCCAGCAGCCAGCCGACTAGCCTATATCCCGGGGAGCTGTTTTTT | CASSQPTSLYPGELFF
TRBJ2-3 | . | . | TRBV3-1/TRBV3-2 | TGTGCCAGCAGCCTAGGAGGGCCCCCAGATACGCAGTATTTT | CASSLGGPPDTQYF
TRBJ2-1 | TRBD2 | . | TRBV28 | TGTGCCAGCAGTTTAGGAGCCCCGGGACTAGCGGGAGCCGATGAGCAGTTCTTC | CASSLGAPGLAGADEQFF
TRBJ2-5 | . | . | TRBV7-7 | TGTGCCAGCAGCTTGGGGGGGACAAGAGAGACCCAGTACTTC | CASSLGGTRETQYF
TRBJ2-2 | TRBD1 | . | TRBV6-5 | TGTGCCAGCGACAGGGGGCTGAACACCGGGGAGCTGTTTTTT | CASDRGLNTGELFF
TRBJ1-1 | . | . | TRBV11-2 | TGTGCCAGCAGCTTAGACAGGGCCACTGAAGCTTTCTTT | CASSLDRATEAFF
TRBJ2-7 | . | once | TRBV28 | TGTGCCAGCAGTTTACAAGGTTCTAGCTACGAGCAGTACTTC | CASSLQGSSYEQYF
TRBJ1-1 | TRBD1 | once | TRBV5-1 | TGCGCCAGCAGCTTGACTTCCGGGACAGGGAACACTGAAGCTTTCTTT | CASSLTSGTGNTEAFF
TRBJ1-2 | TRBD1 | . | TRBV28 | TGTGCCAGCAGTTTATTGCGCGCAGGGGGTCCCTATGGCTACACCTTC | CASSLLRAGGPYGYTF
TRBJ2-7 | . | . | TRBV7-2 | TGTGCCAGCAGCGCAGGGGCCTTGTCCTACGAGCAGTACTTC | CASSAGALSYEQYF
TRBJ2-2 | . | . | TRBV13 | TGTGCCAGCAGCTTAGGTAGTTTGAGGACCGGGGAGCTGTTTTTT | CASSLGSLRTGELFF
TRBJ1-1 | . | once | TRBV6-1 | TGTGCCAGCAGTGAAAGTCGTTTTGGGGAGTATGACACTGAAGCTTTCTTT | CASSESRFGEYDTEAFF
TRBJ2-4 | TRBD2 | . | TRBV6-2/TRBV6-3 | TGTGCCAGCAGTTACCCCCAGACTAGCCTTATTGGTGCTAGCAGAAACATTCAGTACTTC | CASSYPQTSLIGASRNIQYF
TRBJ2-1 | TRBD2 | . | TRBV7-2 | TGTGCCAGCACCCCCCAATTACCCGGGACTAGCGGGAGTAATGAGCAGTTCTTC | CASTPQLPGTSGSNEQFF
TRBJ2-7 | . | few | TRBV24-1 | TGTGCCACCAGTGAGGCAGGCCTCTCCTACGAGCAGTACTTC | CATSEAGLSYEQYF
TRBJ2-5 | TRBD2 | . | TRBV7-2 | TGTGCCAGCAGCTCCCCGACTAGCGGGGGCCAAGAGACCCAGTACTTC | CASSSPTSGGQETQYF
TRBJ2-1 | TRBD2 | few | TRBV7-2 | TGTGCCAGCAGCCATGGACTAGCGGGCAACAATGAGCAGTTCTTC | CASSHGLAGNNEQFF
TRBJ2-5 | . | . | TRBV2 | TGTGCCAGCAGTGAAGGGGGGGTTGGGACCCAGTACTTC | CASSEGGVGTQYF
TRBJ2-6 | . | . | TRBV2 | TGTGCCAGCACTCTCGTCGGGGGTACTGGGGCCAACGTCCTGACTTTC | CASTLVGGTGANVLTF
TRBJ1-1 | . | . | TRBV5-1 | TGCGCCAGCAGCTTTAGGGAGAGCACTGAAGCTTTCTTT | CASSFRESTEAFF
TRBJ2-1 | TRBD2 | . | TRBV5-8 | TGTGCCAGCAGCTTCATCAGGACTAGCGGGACATTTTGGGAGCAGTTCTTC | CASSFIRTSGTFWEQFF
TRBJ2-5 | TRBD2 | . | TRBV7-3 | TGTGCCAGCAGCTGGAGACTAGCGGAGACCCAGTACTTC | CASSWRLAETQYF
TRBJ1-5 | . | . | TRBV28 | TGTGCCAGCAGGTACGGACAGTCAAATCAGCCCCAGCATTTT | CASRYGQSNQPQHF
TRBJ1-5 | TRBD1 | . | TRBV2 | TGTGCCAGCAGGGGGACAGATCATAGCAATCAGCCCCAGCATTTT | CASRGTDHSNQPQHF